What follows describes a single T cell receptor beta chain. This record belongs to a study of technical replicates of blood from a handful of donors. Sequenced by immunoSEQ multiplex PCR; TCRdb stores in-frame clones only, minus some. In the table there are approximately 100,000 clones, 96% of which are singletons. This sequence was found in a human donor in good health. Sequences were obtained from T cells isolated from PBMCs.

DNA of the CDR3: TGTGCCAGCAGATCGACAGGGTTTATCACTGAAGCTTTCTTT. It codes for CASRSTGFITEAFF. V usage is TRBV27 and J usage is TRBJ1-1, with 7 positions matching TRBD1. V shed 6 bases, J shed 4 bases, and the junction held 8 bases outside the gene matches. There are 14 residues in the CDR3. Germline values: CDR1 MNHEY, CDR2 SMNVEV (reference sequence).